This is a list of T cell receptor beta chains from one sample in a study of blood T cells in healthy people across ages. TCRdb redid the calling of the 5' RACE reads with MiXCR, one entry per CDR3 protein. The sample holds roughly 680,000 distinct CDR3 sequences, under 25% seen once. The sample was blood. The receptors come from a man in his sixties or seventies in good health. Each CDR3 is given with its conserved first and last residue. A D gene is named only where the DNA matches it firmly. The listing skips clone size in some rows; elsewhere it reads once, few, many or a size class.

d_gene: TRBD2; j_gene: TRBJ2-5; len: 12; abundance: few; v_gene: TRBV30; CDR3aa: CAWSLTGTSAFF; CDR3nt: TGTGCCTGGAGTTTAACCGGGACTAGTGCGTTCTTC
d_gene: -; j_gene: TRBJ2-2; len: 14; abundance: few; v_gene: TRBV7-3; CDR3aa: CASRRNRETGELFF; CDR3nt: TGTGCCAGCAGAAGAAACAGGGAAACCGGGGAGCTGTTTTTT
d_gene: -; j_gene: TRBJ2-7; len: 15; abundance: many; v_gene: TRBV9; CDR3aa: CASSVGPGGSYEQYF; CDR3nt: TGTGCCAGCAGCGTAGGTCCAGGGGGGTCCTACGAGCAGTACTTC
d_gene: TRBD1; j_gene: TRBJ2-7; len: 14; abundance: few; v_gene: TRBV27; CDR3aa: CASTSDRGNYEQYF; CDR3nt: TGTGCCAGCACCTCCGACAGGGGAAACTACGAGCAGTACTTC
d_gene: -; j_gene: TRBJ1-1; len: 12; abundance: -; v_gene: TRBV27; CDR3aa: CASRTGRGEAFF; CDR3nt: TGTGCCAGCAGGACCGGTAGGGGAGAAGCTTTCTTT
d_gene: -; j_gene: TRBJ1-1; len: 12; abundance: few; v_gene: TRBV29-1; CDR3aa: CSVDGGATEAFF; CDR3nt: TGCAGCGTTGATGGGGGCGCGACTGAAGCTTTCTTT
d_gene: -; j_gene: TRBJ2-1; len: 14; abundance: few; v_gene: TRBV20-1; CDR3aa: CSARQRSSYNEQFF; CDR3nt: TGCAGTGCTAGACAGCGAAGCTCCTACAATGAGCAGTTCTTC
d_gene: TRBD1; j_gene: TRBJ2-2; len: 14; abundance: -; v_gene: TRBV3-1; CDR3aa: CASTRDRRAGELFF; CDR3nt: TGTGCCAGCACCCGGGACAGACGTGCCGGGGAGCTGTTTTTT
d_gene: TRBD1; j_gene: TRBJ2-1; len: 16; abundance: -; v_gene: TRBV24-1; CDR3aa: CATSDPGTGADNEQFF; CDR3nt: TGTGCCACCAGTGACCCCGGGACAGGGGCCGACAATGAGCAGTTCTTC
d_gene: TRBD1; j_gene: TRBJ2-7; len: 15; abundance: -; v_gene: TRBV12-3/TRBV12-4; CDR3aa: CASSNRQGAAYEQYF; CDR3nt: TGTGCCAGCAGCAACAGACAGGGGGCCGCCTACGAGCAGTACTTC
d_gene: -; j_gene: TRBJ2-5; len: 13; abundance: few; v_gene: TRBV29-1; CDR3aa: CSVVRPPQETQYF; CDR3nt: TGCAGCGTTGTCAGACCGCCTCAAGAGACCCAGTACTTC
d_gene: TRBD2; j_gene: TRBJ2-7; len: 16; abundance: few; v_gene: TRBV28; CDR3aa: CASSTSGVSRVYEQYF; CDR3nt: TGTGCCAGCAGCACCAGCGGGGTGTCGCGGGTCTACGAGCAGTACTTC
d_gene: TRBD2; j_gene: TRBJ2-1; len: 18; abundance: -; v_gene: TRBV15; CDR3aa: CATSRDGASGRSYNEQFF; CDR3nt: TGTGCCACCAGCAGAGATGGGGCTAGCGGGAGGAGTTACAATGAGCAGTTCTTC
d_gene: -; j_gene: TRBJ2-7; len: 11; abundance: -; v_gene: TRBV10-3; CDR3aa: CAISNDYEQYF; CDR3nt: TGTGCCATCAGCAACGACTACGAGCAGTACTTC
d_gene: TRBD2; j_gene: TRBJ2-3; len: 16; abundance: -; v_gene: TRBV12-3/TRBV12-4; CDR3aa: CASSLTSGSSTDTQYF; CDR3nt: TGTGCCAGCAGCCTAACTAGCGGATCTAGCACAGATACGCAGTATTTT
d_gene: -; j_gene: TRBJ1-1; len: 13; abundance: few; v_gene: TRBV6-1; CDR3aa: CASSEGLGTEAFF; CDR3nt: TGTGCCAGCAGTGAGGGGCTTGGCACTGAAGCTTTCTTT
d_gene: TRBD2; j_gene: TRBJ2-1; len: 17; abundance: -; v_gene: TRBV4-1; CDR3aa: CASSQEAGSGGFREQFF; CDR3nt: TGCGCCAGCAGCCAAGAAGCGGGGAGCGGCGGGTTTCGTGAGCAGTTCTTC
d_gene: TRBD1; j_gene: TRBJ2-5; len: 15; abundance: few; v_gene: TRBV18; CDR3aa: CASSPTTGGQETQYF; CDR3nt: TGTGCCAGCTCACCGACGACAGGGGGCCAAGAGACCCAGTACTTC
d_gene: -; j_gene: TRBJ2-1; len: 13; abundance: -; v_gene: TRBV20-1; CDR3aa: CSARDQEYNEQFF; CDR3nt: TGCAGTGCTAGAGATCAGGAATACAATGAGCAGTTCTTC
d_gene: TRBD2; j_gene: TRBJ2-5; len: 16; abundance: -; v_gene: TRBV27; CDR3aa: CASSLIAGGIQETQYF; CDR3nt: TGTGCCAGCAGTCTAATAGCGGGAGGAATACAAGAGACCCAGTACTTC
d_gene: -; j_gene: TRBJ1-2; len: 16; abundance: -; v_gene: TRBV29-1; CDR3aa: CSVEDLLAATNYGYTF; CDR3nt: TGCAGCGTTGAAGATCTCCTCGCAGCCACTAACTATGGCTACACCTTC
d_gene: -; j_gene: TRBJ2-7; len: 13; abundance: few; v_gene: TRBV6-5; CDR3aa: CASSYGPDGEQYF; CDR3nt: TGTGCCAGCAGTTACGGGCCAGACGGGGAGCAGTACTTC
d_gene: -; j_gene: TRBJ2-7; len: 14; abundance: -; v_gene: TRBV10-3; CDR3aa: CAISESGQTYEQYF; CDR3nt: TGTGCCATCAGTGAGTCAGGACAGACTTACGAGCAGTACTTC
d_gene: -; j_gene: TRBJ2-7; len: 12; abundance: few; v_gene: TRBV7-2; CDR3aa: CASSLDACEQYF; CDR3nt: TGTGCCAGCAGCTTAGACGCATGCGAGCAGTACTTC
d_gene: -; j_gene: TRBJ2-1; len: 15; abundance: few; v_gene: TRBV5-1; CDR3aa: CASSSNSGGFNEQFF; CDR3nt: TGCGCCAGCAGCTCCAATAGCGGAGGGTTCAATGAGCAGTTCTTC
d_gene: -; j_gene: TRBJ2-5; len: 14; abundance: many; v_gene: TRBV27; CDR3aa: CASSHRVGGETQYF; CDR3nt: TGTGCCAGCAGCCACAGGGTAGGAGGGGAGACCCAGTACTTC
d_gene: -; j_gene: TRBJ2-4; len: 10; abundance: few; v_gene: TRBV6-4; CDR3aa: CASSDFGQYF; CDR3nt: TGTGCCAGCAGTGACTTCGGGCAGTACTTC
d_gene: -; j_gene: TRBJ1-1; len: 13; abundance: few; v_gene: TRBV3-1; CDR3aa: CASSQAEGAGAFF; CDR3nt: TGTGCCAGCAGCCAAGCCGAGGGAGCTGGGGCTTTCTTT
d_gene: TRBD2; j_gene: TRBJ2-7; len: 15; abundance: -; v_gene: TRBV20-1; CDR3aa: CSASNSGSPYYEQYF; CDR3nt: TGCAGTGCTTCAAATAGCGGGTCACCGTACTACGAGCAGTACTTC
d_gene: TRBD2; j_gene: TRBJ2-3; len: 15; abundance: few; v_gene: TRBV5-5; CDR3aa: CASSWGLAGVDTQYF; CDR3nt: TGTGCCAGCAGCTGGGGACTAGCGGGAGTGGATACGCAGTATTTT
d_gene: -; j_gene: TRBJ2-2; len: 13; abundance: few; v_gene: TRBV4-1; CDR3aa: CATGDQNTGELFF; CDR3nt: TGCGCGACGGGAGATCAGAACACCGGGGAGCTGTTTTTT
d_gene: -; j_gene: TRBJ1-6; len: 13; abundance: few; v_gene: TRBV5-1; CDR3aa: CASSLDDNSPLHF; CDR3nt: TGCGCCAGCAGCTTGGACGATAATTCACCCCTCCACTTT
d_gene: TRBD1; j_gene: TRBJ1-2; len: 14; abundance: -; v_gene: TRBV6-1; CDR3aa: CASKGTGRGYGYTF; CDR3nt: TGTGCCAGCAAAGGGACAGGGAGGGGCTATGGCTACACCTTC
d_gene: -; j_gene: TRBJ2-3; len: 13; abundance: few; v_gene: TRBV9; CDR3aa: CASSVEPPDTQYF; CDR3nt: TGTGCCAGCAGCGTAGAACCCCCAGATACGCAGTATTTT
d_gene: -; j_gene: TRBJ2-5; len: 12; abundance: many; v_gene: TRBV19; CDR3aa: CATSGWGETQYF; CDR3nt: TGTGCCACTTCAGGGTGGGGAGAGACCCAGTACTTC
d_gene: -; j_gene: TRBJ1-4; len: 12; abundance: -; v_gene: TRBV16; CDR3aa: CASSPLSEKLFF; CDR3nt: TGTGCCAGCAGCCCCCTTTCGGAAAAACTGTTTTTT
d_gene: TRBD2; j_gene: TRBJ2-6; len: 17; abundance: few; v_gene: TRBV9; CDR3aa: CASSPIAGVPGANVLIF; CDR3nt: TGTGCCAGCAGCCCCATAGCGGGAGTTCCTGGGGCCAACGTCCTGATTTTC
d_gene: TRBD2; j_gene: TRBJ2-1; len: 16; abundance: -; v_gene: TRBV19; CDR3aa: CATWGAGGPRGNEQFF; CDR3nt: TGTGCCACTTGGGGAGCGGGAGGGCCGAGGGGAAATGAGCAGTTCTTC
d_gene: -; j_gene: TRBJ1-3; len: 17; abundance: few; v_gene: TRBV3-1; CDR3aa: CASSQDGVGLFGNTIYF; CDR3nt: TGTGCCAGCAGCCAAGATGGTGTCGGCCTATTTGGAAACACCATATATTTT
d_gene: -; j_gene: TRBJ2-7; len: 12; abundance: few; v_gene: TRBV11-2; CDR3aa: CASSLDSHEQYF; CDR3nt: TGTGCCAGCAGCTTAGATAGCCACGAGCAGTACTTC
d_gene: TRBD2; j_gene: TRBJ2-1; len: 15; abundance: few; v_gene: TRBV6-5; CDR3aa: CASSRAGASGNEQFF; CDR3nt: TGTGCCAGCAGTCGCGCTGGGGCTAGCGGCAATGAGCAGTTCTTC
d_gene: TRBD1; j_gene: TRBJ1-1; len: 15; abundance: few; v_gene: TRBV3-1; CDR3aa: CASSQGGTGGTEAFF; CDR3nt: TGTGCCAGCAGCCAAGGGGGCACAGGGGGCACTGAAGCTTTCTTT
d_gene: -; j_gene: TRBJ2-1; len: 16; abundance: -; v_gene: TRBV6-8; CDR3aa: CASINRVTPASYEQFF; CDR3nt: TGTGCCAGCATAAACAGGGTTACACCCGCTAGCTATGAGCAGTTCTTC
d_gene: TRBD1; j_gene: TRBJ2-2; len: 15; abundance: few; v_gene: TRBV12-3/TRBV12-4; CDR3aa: CASRLQGLRSGELFF; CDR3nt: TGTGCCAGCAGATTACAGGGGCTCCGGTCCGGGGAGCTGTTTTTT
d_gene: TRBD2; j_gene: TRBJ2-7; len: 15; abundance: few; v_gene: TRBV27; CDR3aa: CASSLGTSGSSEQYF; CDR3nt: TGTGCCAGCAGTTTGGGGACTAGCGGGAGTTCCGAGCAGTACTTC
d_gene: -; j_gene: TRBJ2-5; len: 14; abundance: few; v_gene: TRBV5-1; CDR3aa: CASTPTAGQETQYF; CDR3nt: TGCGCCAGCACCCCCACGGCAGGACAAGAGACCCAGTACTTC
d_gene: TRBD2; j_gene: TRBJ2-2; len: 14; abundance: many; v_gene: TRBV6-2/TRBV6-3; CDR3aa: CASSRAGDTGELFF; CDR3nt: TGTGCCAGCAGTCGAGCGGGAGACACCGGGGAGCTGTTTTTT
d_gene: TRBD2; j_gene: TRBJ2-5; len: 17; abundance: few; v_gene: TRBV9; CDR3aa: CASSVGEREAFQETQYF; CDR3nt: TGTGCCAGCAGCGTAGGCGAGCGGGAGGCCTTCCAAGAGACCCAGTACTTC
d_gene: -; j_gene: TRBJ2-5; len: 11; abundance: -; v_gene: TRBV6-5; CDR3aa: CASSYLASQYF; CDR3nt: TGTGCCAGCAGTTACCTCGCGTCCCAGTACTTC
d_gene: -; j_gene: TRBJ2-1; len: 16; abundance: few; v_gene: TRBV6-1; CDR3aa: CATRTDPGVPYNEQFF; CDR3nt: TGTGCCACCAGGACTGACCCCGGCGTGCCTTACAATGAGCAGTTCTTC
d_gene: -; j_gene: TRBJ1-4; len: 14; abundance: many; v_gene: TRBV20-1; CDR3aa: CSARDGGAGEKLFF; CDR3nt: TGCAGTGCTAGAGATGGGGGAGCGGGTGAAAAACTGTTTTTT
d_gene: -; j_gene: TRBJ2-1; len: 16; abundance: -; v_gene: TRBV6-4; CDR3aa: CASSDRLVRPYNEQFF; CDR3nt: TGTGCCAGCAGTGACAGACTAGTAAGGCCCTACAATGAGCAGTTCTTC
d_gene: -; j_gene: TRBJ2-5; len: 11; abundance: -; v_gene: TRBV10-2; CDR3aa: CASSERSTQYF; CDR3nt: TGCGCCAGCAGTGAGAGGTCGACCCAGTACTTC
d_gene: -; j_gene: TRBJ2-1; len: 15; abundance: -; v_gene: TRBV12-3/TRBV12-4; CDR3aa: CAISSRGGAWGEQFF; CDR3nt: TGTGCCATCTCTTCTAGGGGGGGGGCTTGGGGAGAGCAGTTCTTC
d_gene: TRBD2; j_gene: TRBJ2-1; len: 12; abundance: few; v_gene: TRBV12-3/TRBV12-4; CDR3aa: CASSQTSGEQFF; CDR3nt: TGTGCCAGCAGCCAAACTAGCGGGGAGCAGTTCTTC
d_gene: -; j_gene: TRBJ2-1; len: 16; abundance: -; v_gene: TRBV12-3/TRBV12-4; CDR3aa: CASSDPATDGYNEQFF; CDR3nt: TGTGCCAGCAGCGACCCTGCAACAGATGGCTACAATGAGCAGTTCTTC